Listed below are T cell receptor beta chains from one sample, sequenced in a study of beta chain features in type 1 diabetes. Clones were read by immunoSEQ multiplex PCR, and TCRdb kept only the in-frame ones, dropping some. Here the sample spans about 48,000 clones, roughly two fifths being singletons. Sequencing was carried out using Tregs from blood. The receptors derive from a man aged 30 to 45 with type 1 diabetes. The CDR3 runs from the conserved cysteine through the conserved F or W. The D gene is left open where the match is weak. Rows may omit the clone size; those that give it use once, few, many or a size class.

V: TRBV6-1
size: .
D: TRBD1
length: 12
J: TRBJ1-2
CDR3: CASRTTGDGYTF
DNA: TGTGCCAGCAGGACGACAGGGGATGGCTACACCTTC

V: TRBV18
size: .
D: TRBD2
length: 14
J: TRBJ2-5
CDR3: CASSPGLAVETQYF
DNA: TGTGCCAGCTCACCGGGACTAGCAGTAGAGACCCAGTACTTC

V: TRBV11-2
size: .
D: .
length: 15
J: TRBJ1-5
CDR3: CASSLGGGVGQPQHF
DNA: TGTGCCAGCAGCTTAGGAGGGGGGGTGGGCCAGCCCCAGCATTTT

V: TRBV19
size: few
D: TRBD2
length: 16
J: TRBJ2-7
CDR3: CASSPLGTSGTYEQYF
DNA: TGTGCCAGTAGTCCCCTCGGGACTAGCGGGACCTACGAGCAGTACTTC

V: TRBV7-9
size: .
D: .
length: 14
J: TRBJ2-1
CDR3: CASSLVITAGEQFF
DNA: TGTGCCAGCAGCTTAGTCATCACAGCGGGTGAGCAGTTCTTC

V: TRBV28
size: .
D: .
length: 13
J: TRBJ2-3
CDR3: CASTQREQATQYF
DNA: TGTGCCAGTACTCAAAGGGAGCAAGCTACGCAGTATTTT

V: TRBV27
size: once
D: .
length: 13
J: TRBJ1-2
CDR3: CASSLAGRGGYTF
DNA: TGTGCCAGCAGTTTGGCAGGGCGGGGTGGCTACACCTTC

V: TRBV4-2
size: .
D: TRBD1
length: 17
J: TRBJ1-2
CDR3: CASSQERGQGANYGYTF
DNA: TGTGCCAGCAGCCAAGAGCGCGGACAGGGGGCTAACTATGGCTACACCTTC

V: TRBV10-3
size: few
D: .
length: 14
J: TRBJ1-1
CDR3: CAISGGGEGPEAFF
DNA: TGTGCCATCAGTGGAGGGGGAGAGGGTCCTGAAGCTTTCTTT

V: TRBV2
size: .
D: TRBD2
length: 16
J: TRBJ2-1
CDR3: CASSEMGLAAYNEQFF
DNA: TGTGCCAGCAGTGAAATGGGACTAGCGGCTTACAATGAGCAGTTCTTC

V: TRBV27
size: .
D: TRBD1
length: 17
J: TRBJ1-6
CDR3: CASSYKQGGSYNSPLHF
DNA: TGTGCCAGCAGTTACAAACAGGGGGGTAGCTATAATTCACCCCTCCACTTT